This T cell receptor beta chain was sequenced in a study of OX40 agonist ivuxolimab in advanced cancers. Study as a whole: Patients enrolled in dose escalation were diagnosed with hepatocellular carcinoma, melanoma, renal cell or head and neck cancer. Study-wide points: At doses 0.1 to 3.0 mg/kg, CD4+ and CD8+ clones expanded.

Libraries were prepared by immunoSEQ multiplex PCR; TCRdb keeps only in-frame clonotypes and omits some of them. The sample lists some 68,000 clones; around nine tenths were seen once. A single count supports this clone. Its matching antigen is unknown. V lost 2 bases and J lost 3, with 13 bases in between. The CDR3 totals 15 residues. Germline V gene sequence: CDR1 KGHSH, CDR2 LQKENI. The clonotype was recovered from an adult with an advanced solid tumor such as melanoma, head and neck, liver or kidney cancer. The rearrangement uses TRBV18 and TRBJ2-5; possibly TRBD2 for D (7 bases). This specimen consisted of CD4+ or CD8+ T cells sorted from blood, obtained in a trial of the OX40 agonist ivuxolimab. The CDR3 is CASSPRPGGKETQYF. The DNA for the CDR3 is TGTGCCAGCTCACCAAGGCCGGGGGGCAAAGAGACCCAGTACTTC.